Each of the 8 T cell receptor beta chains below was sequenced from the same sample in a study of blood T cell repertoires in COVID-19. The assay was immunoSEQ multiplex PCR, and TCRdb's table has in-frame clones only and misses some. The repertoire includes around 200,000 clones, more than 65% of them detected once, and under 5% sits in the top ten. Sequencing was carried out using peripheral blood. The receptors here all came from a man aged 50 or older with active or convalescent COVID-19.

The rearrangement links TRBV6-4 to TRBJ1-1; D gene unclear. Trimming cost V 6 bases and J 1 base, with 9 bases left between them. Germline V gene data show CDR1 as MRHNA and CDR2 as SNTAGT. The length of the CDR3 is 13 residues. Here the CDR3 DNA reads TGTGCCAGCAGCGTTACAGAGAACACTGAAGCTTTCTTT. As protein: CASSVTENTEAFF.

This chain's CDR3 is CASSETVARAGNTIYF. The CDR3 nucleotides are TGTGCCAGCAGTGAAACGGTCGCCAGGGCCGGAAACACCATATATTTT. The chain joins TRBV6-1 to TRBJ1-3, with D possibly matching TRBD1 (5 bases). Per germline, CDR1 MNHNS and CDR2 SASEGT. This CDR3 has 16 residues. The V end lost 2 bases, the J end lost 4 bases, and 15 bases lay between the germline ends.

The V and J genes are TRBV19 and TRBJ2-1, with TRBD2 identical over 7 bases. The trim removed 1 base at V and 1 base at J, leaving 4 bases unmatched. This CDR3 is built from 16 residues. In germline, CDR1 is LNHDA, CDR2 SQIVND (reference sequence). CDR3 sequence (DNA): TGTGCCAGTAGTATAGGCTTCGGGGGGTCCTACAATGAGCAGTTCTTC. It codes for CASSIGFGGSYNEQFF.

The CDR3 nucleotides are TGTGCCAGCACGGCGGGGGAAGAGACCCAGTACTTC. Translating gives CASTAGEETQYF. The chain links TRBV3-1 (or the pseudogene TRBV3-2) to TRBJ2-5, with 7 bases identical to TRBD2. Trimming at V came to 7 bases and at J to 3 bases, leaving 2 bases not matched to a gene. The CDR3 length is 12 residues. Germline V gene sequence: CDR1 LGHDT, CDR2 YNNKEL (reference sequence).

This clone appeared once. In DNA form, the CDR3 reads TGTGCCAGCAGCCATCCCGACACCTTCTATGGCTACACCTTC. Translating gives CASSHPDTFYGYTF. The chain couples TRBV5-4 to TRBJ1-2; D unclear. Germline V gene lookup returns CDR1 SGHNT and CDR2 YYREEE (reference sequence). This CDR3 spans 14 amino acids. Trimming took off 4 bases at V and 4 bases at J, with 14 bases between the two ends.

This clone was detected once. V usage is TRBV19 and J usage is TRBJ1-6; the D is unclear. Between the trimmed V and J ends, which lost 5 bases and 9 bases, there was a span of 8 bases. The CDR3 loop spans 12 amino acids. In germline, CDR1 is LNHDA, CDR2 SQIVND (reference sequence). CDR3 residues: CASSEASSPLHF. CDR3 nucleotides: TGTGCCAGTAGTGAGGCGAGTTCACCCCTCCACTTT.

In the case of this clone: Additional DNA sequences in this sample encode the identical CDR3. The chain combines TRBV7-6 with TRBJ2-3; 9 nucleotides align to TRBD2. Unmatched junction bases numbered 3, after V lost 1 base and J lost 1 base. Per the germline V gene, CDR1 is SGHVS and CDR2 is FNYEAQ. This CDR3 region has 16 residues. CDR3 in amino acids: CASSLGASGGTDTQYF. In nucleotides, the CDR3 is TGTGCCAGCAGCTTAGGAGCTAGCGGGGGCACAGATACGCAGTATTTT.

The V and J genes are TRBV6-5 and TRBJ1-1, with 7 positions matching TRBD1. The CDR3 sequence is 14 residues long. Germline loops: CDR1 MNHEY, CDR2 SVGAGI. V dropped 2 bases and J dropped 4; count of bases not matched to a gene: 4. CDR3 sequence: CASSYNRGVTEAFF. DNA of the CDR3: TGTGCCAGCAGTTACAACAGGGGTGTCACTGAAGCTTTCTTT.